This T cell receptor beta chain was identified in a study of blood T cell repertoires in COVID-19. Study in general: Sample material is recorded as cDNA or gDNA derived from T cells, B-cell-depleted T cells, or PBMCs.

TCRdb's table, derived via immunoSEQ multiplex PCR, lists solely in-frame clones and lacks some. The sample consists of approximately 56,000 clones, less than 90% of them appearing once. CDR1 is SGHNT and CDR2 is YYREEE in the germline V gene (reference sequence). This CDR3 is 16 amino acids long. With 4 bases clipped from V and 6 bases from J, the junction kept 6 bases outside the gene matches. The sequence came from an elderly woman with acute or convalescent COVID-19. The V and J genes are TRBV5-4 and TRBJ1-6, with 11 bases lining up with TRBD1. The sample taken for sequencing was peripheral blood. Written as DNA, the CDR3 is TGTGCCAGCAGCCCCGGACAGGGGGCCAGTAATTCACCCCTCCACTTT. Protein product: CASSPGQGASNSPLHF. The entire variable domain, with the rest obtained from reference TRBV5-4 and TRBJ1-6, is as follows: ETGVTQSPTHLIKTRGQQVTLRCSSQSGHNTVSWYQQALGQGPQFIFQYYREEENGRGNFPPRFSGLQFPNYSSELNVNALELDDSALYLCASSPGQGASNSPLHFGNGTRLTVT.